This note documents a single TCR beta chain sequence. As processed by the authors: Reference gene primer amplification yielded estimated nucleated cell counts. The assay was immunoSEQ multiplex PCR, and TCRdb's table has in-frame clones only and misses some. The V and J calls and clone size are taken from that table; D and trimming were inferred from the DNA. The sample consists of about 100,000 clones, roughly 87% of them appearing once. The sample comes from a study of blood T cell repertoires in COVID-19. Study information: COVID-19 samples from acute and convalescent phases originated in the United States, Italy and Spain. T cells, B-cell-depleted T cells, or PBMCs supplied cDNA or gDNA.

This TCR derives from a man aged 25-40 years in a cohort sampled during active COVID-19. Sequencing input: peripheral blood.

The CDR3 nucleotides read TGCGCCAGCAGCTATGAGGGTTTCGCTGGAAACACCATATATTTT. This sequence encodes CASSYEGFAGNTIYF. The chain links TRBV5-1 to TRBJ1-3; no reliable D call. CDR1 and CDR2 (germline): SGHRS, YFSETQ. CDR3 length equals 15 residues. V lost 3 bases and J lost 2, with 12 bases in between. Using reference TRBV5-1 and TRBJ1-3 for the parts outside the CDR3, the full variable domain is KAGVTQTPRYLIKTRGQQVTLSCSPISGHRSVSWYQQTPGQGLQFLFEYFSETQRNKGNFPGRFSGRQFSNSRSEMNVSTLELGDSALYLCASSYEGFAGNTIYFGEGSWLTVV.